The entry below describes one T cell receptor beta chain. Its antigen is unidentified. This CDR3 has 15 amino acids. With 3 bases removed from V and 0 bases from J, the gap between germline ends came to 12 bases. The germline CDR1 and CDR2 sequences are MRHNA and SNTAGT. Patients chosen for sequencing had CD8+CD57+ cells that had expanded, as shown by flow cytometry. Patients uniformly had severe acquired aplastic anemia. This sample was included in a study of CD8+CD57+ T cells in acquired aplastic anemia. Study summary: Across the sorted CD4+ and CD8+ cells, DNA amounts averaged roughly 3.5 ug. Notes on the study in general: Overlap between patients and controls comprised about 30 CD8+ CDR3 sequences.

Researchers used genomic DNA as the template to profile TCR beta VDJ and CDR3. Each CDR3 protein gets one entry after TCRdb re-called the reads with MiXCR. The sample consists of about 150,000 distinct CDR3 sequences, less than 60% of them appearing once. The rearrangement uses TRBV6-4 and TRBJ2-7, with D perhaps TRBD1 or TRBD2 (5 bases each). What was sequenced was sorted CD4+, CD8+, or CD8+CD57+ T cells (not recorded which) from PBMCs. This receptor was taken from a human donor with aplastic anemia. The CDR3 loop reads CASSEDGAPSYEQYF. DNA for the CDR3: TGTGCCAGCAGTGAAGACGGGGCCCCCTCCTACGAGCAGTACTTC.